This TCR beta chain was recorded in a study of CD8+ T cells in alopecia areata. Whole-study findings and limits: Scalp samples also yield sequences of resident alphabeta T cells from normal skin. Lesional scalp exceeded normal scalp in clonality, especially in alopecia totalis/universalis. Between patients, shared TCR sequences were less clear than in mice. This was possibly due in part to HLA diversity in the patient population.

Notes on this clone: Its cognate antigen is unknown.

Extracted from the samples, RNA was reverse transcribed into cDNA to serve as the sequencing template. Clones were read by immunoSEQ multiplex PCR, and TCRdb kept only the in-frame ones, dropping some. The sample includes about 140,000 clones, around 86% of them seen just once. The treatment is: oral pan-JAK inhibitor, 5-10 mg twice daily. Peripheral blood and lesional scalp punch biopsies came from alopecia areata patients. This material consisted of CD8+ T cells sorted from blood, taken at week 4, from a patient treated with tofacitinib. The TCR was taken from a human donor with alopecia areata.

CDR3 residues: CASSRKGTQYF. The DNA of the CDR3 is TGTGCCAGCAGCCGGAAGGGGACCCAGTACTTC. The chain uses TRBV9 and TRBJ2-5; no clear D gene. Trimming removed 4 bases at V and 7 bases at J, with 8 bases between. The CDR3 covers 11 residues. In germline, CDR1 is SGDLS, CDR2 YYNGEE.